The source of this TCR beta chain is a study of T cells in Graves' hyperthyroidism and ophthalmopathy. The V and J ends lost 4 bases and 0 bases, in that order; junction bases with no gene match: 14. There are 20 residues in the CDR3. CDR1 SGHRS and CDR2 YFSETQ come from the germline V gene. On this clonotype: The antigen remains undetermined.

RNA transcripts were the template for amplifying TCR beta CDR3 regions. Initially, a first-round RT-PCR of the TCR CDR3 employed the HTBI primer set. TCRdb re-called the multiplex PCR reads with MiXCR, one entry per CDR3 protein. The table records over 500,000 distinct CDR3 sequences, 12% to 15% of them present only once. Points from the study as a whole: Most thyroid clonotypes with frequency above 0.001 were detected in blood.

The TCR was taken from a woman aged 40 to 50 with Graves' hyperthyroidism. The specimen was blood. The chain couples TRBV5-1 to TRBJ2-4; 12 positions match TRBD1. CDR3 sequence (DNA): TGCGCCAGCAGCCCGGTTCTTTTGGGGACAGGGGGCCGAGCCAAAAACATTCAGTACTTC. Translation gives CASSPVLLGTGGRAKNIQYF.